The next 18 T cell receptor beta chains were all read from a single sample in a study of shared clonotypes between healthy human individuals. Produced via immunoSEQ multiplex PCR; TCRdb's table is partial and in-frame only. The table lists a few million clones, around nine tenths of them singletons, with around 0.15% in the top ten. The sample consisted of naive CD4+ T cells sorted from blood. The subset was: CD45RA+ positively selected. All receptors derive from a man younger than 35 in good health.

In nucleotides, the CDR3 is TGCAGCGCCTCCGCCTACAGGGAGGAAGAGCAGTACTTC. Its protein product is CSASAYREEEQYF. The V call is TRBV29-1, the J call TRBJ2-7; the D call may be TRBD1 or TRBD2 (6 bases each). V was pared by 7 bases and J by 7 bases, with 20 bases between. Germline CDR1 is SQVTM and CDR2 is ANQGSEA. The CDR3 contains 13 residues.

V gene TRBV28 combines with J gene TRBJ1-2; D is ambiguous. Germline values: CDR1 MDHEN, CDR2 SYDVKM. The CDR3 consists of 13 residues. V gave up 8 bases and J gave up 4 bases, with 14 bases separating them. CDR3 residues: CASRRSRTYGYTF. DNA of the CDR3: TGTGCCAGCCGACGGAGTCGAACCTATGGCTACACCTTC.

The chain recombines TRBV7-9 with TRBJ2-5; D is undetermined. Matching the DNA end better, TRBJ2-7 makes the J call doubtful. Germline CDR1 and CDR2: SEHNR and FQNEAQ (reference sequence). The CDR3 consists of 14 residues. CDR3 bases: TGTGCCAGCAGCTTAGTCTCTTACTCCTACGAGCAGTACTTC. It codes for CASSLVSYSYEQYF.

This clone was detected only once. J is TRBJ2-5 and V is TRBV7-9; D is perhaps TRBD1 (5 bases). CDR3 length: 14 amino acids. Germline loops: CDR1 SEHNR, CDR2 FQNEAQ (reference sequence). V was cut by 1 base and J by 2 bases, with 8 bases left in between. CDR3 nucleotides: TGTGCCAGCAGCTTAGTTTCAGGGCAAGAGACCCAGTACTTC. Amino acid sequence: CASSLVSGQETQYF.

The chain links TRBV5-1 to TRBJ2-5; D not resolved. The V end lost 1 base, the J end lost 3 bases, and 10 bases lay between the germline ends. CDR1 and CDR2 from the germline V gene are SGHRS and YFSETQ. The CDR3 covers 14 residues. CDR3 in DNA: TGCGCCAGCAGCTTGAACAACCCCGAAGAGACCCAGTACTTC. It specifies CASSLNNPEETQYF.

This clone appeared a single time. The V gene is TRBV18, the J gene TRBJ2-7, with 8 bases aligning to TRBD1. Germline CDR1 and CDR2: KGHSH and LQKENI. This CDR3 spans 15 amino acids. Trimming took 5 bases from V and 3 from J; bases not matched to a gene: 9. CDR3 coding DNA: TGTGCCAGCTCATCCTCAGGGGGCAATCTCTACGAGCAGTACTTC. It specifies CASSSSGGNLYEQYF.

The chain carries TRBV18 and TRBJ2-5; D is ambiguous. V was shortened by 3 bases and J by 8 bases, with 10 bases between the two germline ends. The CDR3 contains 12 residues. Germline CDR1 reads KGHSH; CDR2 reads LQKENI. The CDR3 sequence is CASSPSIATQYF. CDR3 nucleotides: TGTGCCAGCTCACCCAGCATCGCCACCCAGTACTTC.

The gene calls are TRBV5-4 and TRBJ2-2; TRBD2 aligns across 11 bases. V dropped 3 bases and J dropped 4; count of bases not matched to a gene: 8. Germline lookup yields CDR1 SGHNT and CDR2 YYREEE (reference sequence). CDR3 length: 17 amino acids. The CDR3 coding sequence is TGTGCCAGCAGCTCCAAATCTAGCGGGGGGAGCACCGGGGAGCTGTTTTTT. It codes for CASSSKSSGGSTGELFF.

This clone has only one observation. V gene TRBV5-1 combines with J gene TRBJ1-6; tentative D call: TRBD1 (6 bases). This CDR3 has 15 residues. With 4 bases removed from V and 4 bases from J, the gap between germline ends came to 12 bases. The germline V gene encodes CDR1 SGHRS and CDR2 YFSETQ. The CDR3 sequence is CASSPGDAYNSPLHF. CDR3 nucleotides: TGCGCCAGCAGCCCAGGGGACGCGTATAATTCACCCCTCCACTTT.

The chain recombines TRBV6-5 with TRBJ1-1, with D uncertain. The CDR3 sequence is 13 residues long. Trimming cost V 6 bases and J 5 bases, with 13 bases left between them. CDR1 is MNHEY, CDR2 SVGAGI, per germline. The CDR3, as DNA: TGTGCCAGCAGAAACACGGGGAGGACTGAAGCTTTCTTT. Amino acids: CASRNTGRTEAFF.

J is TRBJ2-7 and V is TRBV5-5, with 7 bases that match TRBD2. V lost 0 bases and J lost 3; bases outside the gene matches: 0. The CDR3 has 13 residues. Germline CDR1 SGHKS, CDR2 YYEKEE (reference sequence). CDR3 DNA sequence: TGTGCCAGCAGCTTGGAGCGGGGCTACGAGCAGTACTTC. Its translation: CASSLERGYEQYF.

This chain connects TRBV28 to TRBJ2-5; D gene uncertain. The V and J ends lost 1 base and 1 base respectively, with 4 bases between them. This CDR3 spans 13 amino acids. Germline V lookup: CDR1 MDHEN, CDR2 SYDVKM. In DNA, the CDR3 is TGTGCCAGCAGTTTATCCCCCCAAGAGACCCAGTACTTC. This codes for CASSLSPQETQYF.

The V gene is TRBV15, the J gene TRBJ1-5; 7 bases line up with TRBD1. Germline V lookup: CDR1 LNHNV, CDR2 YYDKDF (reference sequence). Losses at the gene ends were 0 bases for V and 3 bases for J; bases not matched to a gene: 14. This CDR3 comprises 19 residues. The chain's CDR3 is CATSREGGYRDSFNQPQHF. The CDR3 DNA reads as TGTGCCACCAGCAGAGAGGGGGGTTACCGGGACAGCTTCAATCAGCCCCAGCATTTT.

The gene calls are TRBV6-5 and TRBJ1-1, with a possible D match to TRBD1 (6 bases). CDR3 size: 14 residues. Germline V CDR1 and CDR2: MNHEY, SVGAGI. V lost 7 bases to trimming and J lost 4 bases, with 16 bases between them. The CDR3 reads CASTLIQGLTEAFF. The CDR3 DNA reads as TGTGCCAGCACCCTTATACAGGGCCTCACTGAAGCTTTCTTT.

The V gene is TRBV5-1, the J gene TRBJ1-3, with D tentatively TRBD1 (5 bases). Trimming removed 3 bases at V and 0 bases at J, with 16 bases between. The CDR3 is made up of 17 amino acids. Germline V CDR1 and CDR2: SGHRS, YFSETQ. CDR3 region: CASSSEAGRFSGNTIYF. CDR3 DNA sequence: TGCGCCAGCAGCTCAGAAGCAGGGAGATTCTCTGGAAACACCATATATTTT.

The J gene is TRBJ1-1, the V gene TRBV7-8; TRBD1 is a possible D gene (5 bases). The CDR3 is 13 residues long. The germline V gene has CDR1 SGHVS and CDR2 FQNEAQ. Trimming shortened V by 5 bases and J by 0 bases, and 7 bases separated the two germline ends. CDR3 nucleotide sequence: TGTGCCAGCAGCCAGGGAGTGAACACTGAAGCTTTCTTT. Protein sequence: CASSQGVNTEAFF.

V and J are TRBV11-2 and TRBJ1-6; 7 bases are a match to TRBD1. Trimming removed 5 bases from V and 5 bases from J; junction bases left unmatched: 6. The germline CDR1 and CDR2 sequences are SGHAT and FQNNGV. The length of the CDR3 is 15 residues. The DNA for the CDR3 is TGTGCCAGCAGCCCTGTCGACAGGGATAATTCACCCCTCCACTTT. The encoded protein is CASSPVDRDNSPLHF.

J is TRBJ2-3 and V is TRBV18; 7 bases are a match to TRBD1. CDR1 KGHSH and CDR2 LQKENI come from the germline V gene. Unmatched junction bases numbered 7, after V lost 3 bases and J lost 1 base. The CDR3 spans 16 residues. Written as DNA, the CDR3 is TGTGCCAGCTCACCCTTGGGGACAGCAGGCACAGATACGCAGTATTTT. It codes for CASSPLGTAGTDTQYF.